These T cell receptor beta chains were read from a single sample in a study of cytomegalovirus exposure and HLA in healthy donors. Data came from immunoSEQ multiplex PCR; TCRdb stores just in-frame clones and leaves some out. The table lists around 97,000 clones, around 76% of them singletons, with about a tenth in the top ten. Sequencing used PBMCs. The receptors come from a woman younger than 35 in good health and CMV-seropositive. Each CDR3 is given with its conserved first and last residue. A D gene is named only where the DNA matches it firmly. Where a row states a size, it is once, few, many or the class of an expanded clone; other rows omit it.

D | size | J | V | DNA | CDR3
TRBD1 | - | TRBJ2-7 | TRBV27 | TGTGCCAGCAGCAGGGGGTCCTACGAGCAGTACTTC | CASSRGSYEQYF
- | - | TRBJ1-4 | TRBV7-6 | TGTGCCAGCAGCCTGGGGGGAGGGGTAAAACTGTTTTTT | CASSLGGGVKLFF
TRBD1 | - | TRBJ2-5 | TRBV29-1 | TGCAGCGTTGAAAGGGACAGTCAAGAGACCCAGTACTTC | CSVERDSQETQYF
TRBD1 | - | TRBJ2-7 | TRBV7-7 | TGTGCCAGCAGCTTGTATGACAGGGGCGAGCAGTACTTC | CASSLYDRGEQYF
TRBD2 | - | TRBJ2-5 | TRBV30 | TGTGCCTGGAGTTCTACGGGAGGGCGAGAGACCCAGTACTTC | CAWSSTGGRETQYF
TRBD2 | once | TRBJ2-7 | TRBV10-3 | TGTGCCATCAGTGAGAGGGAAGCGGGAATCTACGAGCAGTACTTC | CAISEREAGIYEQYF
TRBD1 | - | TRBJ1-1 | TRBV19 | TGTGCCAGTAGTCCCGACAGGGCGGGGAACACTGAAGCTTTCTTT | CASSPDRAGNTEAFF
- | - | TRBJ2-1 | TRBV4-1 | TGCGCCAGCAGCCTAGAGGCGGGACAGACTTACAATGAGCAGTTCTTC | CASSLEAGQTYNEQFF
- | - | TRBJ1-2 | TRBV29-1 | TGCAGCGTCCGAGGGGAGGGCTATGGCTACACCTTC | CSVRGEGYGYTF
TRBD1 | - | TRBJ2-5 | TRBV4-1 | TGCGCCAGCAGCACCCGGGACAGCCCACAAGAGACCCAGTACTTC | CASSTRDSPQETQYF
- | - | TRBJ1-1 | TRBV6-5 | TGTGCCAGCATCAGATCCCGACTTAACACTGAAGCTTTCTTT | CASIRSRLNTEAFF
- | - | TRBJ1-3 | TRBV2 | TGTGCCAGCAGCCTCTCTGGAAACACCATATATTTT | CASSLSGNTIYF
- | once | TRBJ2-7 | TRBV5-1 | TGCGCCAGCAGCTTGGAGAGGGTATACGAGCAGTACTTC | CASSLERVYEQYF
TRBD2 | - | TRBJ2-2 | TRBV5-1 | TGCGCCAGCAGCTTCCCGAGCGGGGAGGGTAATACCGGGGAGCTGTTTTTT | CASSFPSGEGNTGELFF
TRBD2 | - | TRBJ2-1 | TRBV6-5 | TGTGCCAGCAGTTTACTAGCGGGAGATGGTAGCACTGAGCAGTTCTTC | CASSLLAGDGSTEQFF
- | - | TRBJ2-5 | TRBV5-1 | TGCGCCAGCAGCTTGGCGGCCGGGGAGACCCAGTACTTC | CASSLAAGETQYF
- | - | TRBJ1-1 | TRBV27 | TGTGCCAGCAACCCTGTGGGGGGCACTGAAGCTTTCTTT | CASNPVGGTEAFF
TRBD2 | - | TRBJ2-3 | TRBV15 | TGTGCCACCAGCAGAGATCCGACTAGCCCCGTGGGCACAGATACGCAGTATTTT | CATSRDPTSPVGTDTQYF
- | few | TRBJ1-6 | TRBV5-4 | TGTGCCAGCAGCTTGGTTTCCAGTGATTCACCCCTCCACTTT | CASSLVSSDSPLHF
- | - | TRBJ2-7 | TRBV5-6 | TGTGCCAGCAGCCGCCTGAGGACAGACCTCTACGAGCAGTACTTC | CASSRLRTDLYEQYF
TRBD1 | - | TRBJ1-5 | TRBV18 | TGTGCCAGCTCACCGGGACAGTCCAATCAGCCCCAGCATTTT | CASSPGQSNQPQHF
- | few | TRBJ2-3 | TRBV19 | TGTGCCAGTAGTATGGGAGGGGGGGCGGATACGCAGTATTTT | CASSMGGGADTQYF